This entry lists 30 T cell receptor beta chains sequenced from one sample in a study of beta chain features in type 1 diabetes. Reverse transcription of all isolated RNA meant that expressed TCRB transcripts were sequenced. Using immunoSEQ multiplex PCR, the repertoire was profiled, and TCRdb retains in-frame clones only, with some absent. In the table there are tens of thousands of clones, around 57% of which are singletons. Their antigen targets remain unknown. Study-level points and caveats: Moderate but significant shortening of TCRB CDR3s was recorded in all four CD4+ subsets from Type 1 diabetes patients.

The sample consisted of stem cell memory CD4+ T cells from blood. These receptors were collected from a man aged 18 to 30 with type 1 diabetes.

This clone was observed a few times. Other DNA sequences in this sample translate to the same CDR3. The genes are TRBV5-4 and TRBJ2-5; 9 bases are a match to TRBD2. V lost 4 bases to trimming and J lost 4 bases; unmatched junction nucleotides: 11. CDR3 length: 16 residues. Germline loops: CDR1 SGHNT, CDR2 YYREEE (reference sequence). The CDR3 DNA is TGTGCCAGCAGCCTCCCCGGCGGGAGGGCAGGAGAGACCCAGTACTTC. Its translation: CASSLPGGRAGETQYF. Full variable domain (remainder filled in from reference TRBV5-4 and TRBJ2-5): ETGVTQSPTHLIKTRGQQVTLRCSSQSGHNTVSWYQQALGQGPQFIFQYYREEENGRGNFPPRFSGLQFPNYSSELNVNALELDDSALYLCASSLPGGRAGETQYFGPGTRLLVL.

V gene TRBV5-1 combines with J gene TRBJ2-3; TRBD1 aligns across 8 bases. CDR3 length: 16 amino acids. CDR1 is SGHRS, CDR2 YFSETQ, per germline. V gave up 4 bases and J gave up 1 base; unmatched junction bases: 8. Here the CDR3 reads CASSPQGGFGTDTQYF. The CDR3 nucleotides read TGCGCCAGCAGCCCACAGGGGGGTTTTGGCACAGATACGCAGTATTTT.

The rearrangement links TRBV4-1 to TRBJ2-7; 10 positions match TRBD2. The germline V gene encodes CDR1 MGHRA and CDR2 YSYEKL. The V segment lost 1 base and the J segment 2 bases; nucleotides outside the gene matches: 8. The CDR3 has 17 residues. The chain's CDR3 is CASSQGLGLAAPYEQYF. DNA of the CDR3: TGCGCCAGCAGCCAAGGCCTAGGACTAGCGGCCCCCTACGAGCAGTACTTC.

This clone was seen only once. This rearrangement joins TRBV7-6 to TRBJ2-2, with TRBD2 matching over 9 bases. The length of the CDR3 is 16 residues. J was trimmed by 4 bases and V by 4 bases; bases with no gene match: 7. CDR1 and CDR2 (germline): SGHVS, FNYEAQ. CDR3 nucleotide sequence: TGTGCCAGCAGCTCAGGTAGCGGGGGAAGCACCGGGGAGCTGTTTTTT. It specifies CASSSGSGGSTGELFF. Full variable domain (remainder filled in from reference TRBV7-6 and TRBJ2-2): GAGVSQSPRYKVTKRGQDVALRCDPISGHVSLYWYRQALGQGPEFLTYFNYEAQQDKSGLPNDRFSAERPEGSISTLTIQRTEQRDSAMYRCASSSGSGGSTGELFFGEGSRLTVL.

This clone has a single count. An end of the junction does not agree with germline; a read error may underlie this. The rearrangement links TRBV9 to TRBJ2-2; 10 bases agree with TRBD1. CDR1 is SGDLS and CDR2 is YYNGEE in the germline V gene. The CDR3 has 16 residues. CDR3 in DNA: TGTGCCAGCACCGTAGATGGGGACAGGGGAACCGGGGAGCTGTTTTTT. It codes for CASTVDGDRGTGELFF.

V and J are TRBV7-2 and TRBJ2-3; 11 bases are shared with TRBD2. The CDR3 is 14 residues long. The J segment lost 4 bases and the V segment lost 6 bases, leaving 3 bases of the junction unmatched. Germline CDR1 SGHTA, CDR2 FQGNSA. The CDR3 reads CASRPSGGSDTQYF. The CDR3 DNA reads as TGTGCCAGCAGACCTAGCGGGGGGTCAGATACGCAGTATTTT.

The CDR3 here is CASSYIQGQETQYF. In nucleotides, the CDR3 is TGTGCCAGCAGTTACATACAGGGCCAAGAGACCCAGTACTTC. The chain employs TRBV6-6 and TRBJ2-5, with D possibly matching TRBD1 (6 bases). The ends were cut back, 2 bases at V and 1 base at J, with 8 bases in the middle. CDR3 size: 14 residues. Germline V gene lookup returns CDR1 MNHNY and CDR2 SVGAGI (reference sequence).

The chain combines TRBV5-1 with TRBJ2-2, with 7 nucleotides matching TRBD1. Germline CDR1 SGHRS, CDR2 YFSETQ. The V gene end was trimmed by 4 bases and the J gene end by 4 bases; junction bases not matched to a gene: 4. The CDR3 extends over 14 amino acids. The CDR3 here is CASSIRQGTGELFF. The CDR3 DNA follows: TGCGCCAGCAGCATCAGACAGGGCACCGGGGAGCTGTTTTTT.

This clone came up a few times. The chain recombines TRBV5-1 with TRBJ2-3, with TRBD2 as a possible D gene (6 bases). The CDR3 is 16 amino acids. Trimming shortened V by 0 bases and J by 2 bases, and 13 bases separated the two germline ends. Germline CDR1 reads SGHRS; CDR2 reads YFSETQ. In nucleotides, the CDR3 is TGCGCCAGCAGCTTGGTAGGGGAGGAGGTCACAGATACGCAGTATTTT. This encodes CASSLVGEEVTDTQYF.

The chain combines TRBV9 with TRBJ2-2; 10 positions match TRBD1. Germline CDR1 and CDR2: SGDLS and YYNGEE. V trimming: 8 bases; J trimming: 3 bases; junction bases outside the gene matches: 4. The CDR3 runs to 14 residues. CDR3 DNA sequence: TGTGCCAGTACCGGGACAGGGGACACCGGGGAGCTGTTTTTT. Amino acid sequence: CASTGTGDTGELFF. Variable domain in full (rest from reference TRBV9 and TRBJ2-2): DSGVTQTPKHLITATGQRVTLRCSPRSGDLSVYWYQQSLDQGLQFLIQYYNGEERAKGNILERFSAQQFPDLHSELNLSSLELGDSALYFCASTGTGDTGELFFGEGSRLTVL.

This chain joins TRBV9 and TRBJ2-3; 15 nucleotides agree with TRBD2. After removal of 4 bases from V and 5 bases from J, the junction contained 5 bases not matched to a gene. Looked up from germline, CDR1 is SGDLS and CDR2 is YYNGEE. CDR3 length equals 16 residues. The CDR3 protein is CASSPTGLAGGDTQYF. CDR3 DNA: TGTGCCAGCAGCCCGACGGGACTAGCGGGGGGAGATACGCAGTATTTT.

The V and J genes are TRBV5-1 and TRBJ1-1; a possible D gene is TRBD1 (6 bases). The CDR3 spans 16 residues. Germline CDR1 is SGHRS and CDR2 is YFSETQ. The V and J ends lost 3 bases and 0 bases respectively, with 15 bases between them. CDR3: CASSSTGGLMNTEAFF. CDR3 DNA sequence: TGCGCCAGCAGCTCAACGGGGGGGCTCATGAACACTGAAGCTTTCTTT.

This chain joins TRBV6-1 and TRBJ1-5; D call uncertain. The germline V gene has CDR1 MNHNS and CDR2 SASEGT. The CDR3 runs to 16 residues. Trimming took off 5 bases at V and 5 bases at J, with 19 bases between the two ends. The CDR3 here is CASSQDSSPSDQPQHF. In DNA, the CDR3 is TGTGCCAGCAGTCAAGACTCGTCCCCTTCCGATCAGCCCCAGCATTTT.

The genes are TRBV19 and TRBJ2-2, with 7 bases aligning to TRBD2. This CDR3 is built from 13 residues. After removal of 10 bases from V and 1 base from J, the junction contained 3 bases not matched to a gene. Germline assignment: CDR1 LNHDA and CDR2 SQIVND (reference sequence). The CDR3 DNA reads TGTGCCATCGAGCGGGGGAACACCGGGGAGCTGTTTTTT. Encoded protein: CAIERGNTGELFF.

The genes are TRBV7-2 and TRBJ2-3, with D possibly being TRBD2 (7 bases). Trimming removed 5 bases at V and 6 bases at J, with 18 bases between. The CDR3 has 15 amino acids. In germline, CDR1 is SGHTA, CDR2 FQGNSA. DNA for the CDR3: TGTGCCAGCAGCCCGGACAGCGGGGCGGGGGATACGCAGTATTTT. Amino acid sequence: CASSPDSGAGDTQYF.

The chain joins TRBV28 to TRBJ1-5; no reliable D call. Per germline, CDR1 MDHEN and CDR2 SYDVKM. V shed 6 bases and J shed 2 bases, with 14 bases lying between them. The CDR3 is 15 amino acids. This CDR3 reads CASSDSQVGNQPQHF. Written as DNA, the CDR3 is TGTGCCAGCAGCGACTCTCAAGTCGGCAATCAGCCCCAGCATTTT.

This chain's CDR3 is CSVVKSGRVRTYNEQFF. Written as DNA, the CDR3 is TGCAGCGTTGTAAAGAGCGGGAGGGTTCGCACCTACAATGAGCAGTTCTTC. This chain uses TRBV29-1 with TRBJ2-1; 10 bases agree with TRBD2. The V gene end was trimmed by 4 bases and the J gene end by 2 bases; junction bases not matched to a gene: 11. The CDR3 runs 17 residues. CDR1 and CDR2 (germline): SQVTM, ANQGSEA.

This clone has just one count. The chain couples TRBV5-6 to TRBJ2-3, with 8 bases matching TRBD2. The CDR3 extends over 14 amino acids. J lost 1 base, V lost 2 bases, and 0 bases had no gene match. Germline V lookup: CDR1 SGHDT, CDR2 YYEEEE. CDR3 nucleotides: TGTGCCAGCAGCTTCGGGGGGGGCACAGATACGCAGTATTTT. It yields the protein CASSFGGGTDTQYF.

V gene TRBV6-5 combines with J gene TRBJ1-1; 12 positions agree with TRBD1. The CDR3 consists of 16 residues. Per the germline V gene, CDR1 is MNHEY and CDR2 is SVGAGI. V gave up 1 base and J gave up 2 bases; unmatched junction bases: 2. The CDR3 here is CASSYWDRGLNTEAFF. CDR3 bases: TGTGCCAGCAGTTACTGGGACAGGGGGCTTAACACTGAAGCTTTCTTT.

The gene calls are TRBV7-8 and TRBJ2-2; possibly TRBD2 for D (5 bases). Germline CDR1 is SGHVS and CDR2 is FQNEAQ. With 5 bases removed from V and 3 bases from J, the gap between germline ends came to 16 bases. This CDR3 has 16 residues. CDR3 loop: CASSGPRLGDTGELFF. In DNA form, the CDR3 reads TGTGCCAGCAGCGGGCCTAGGCTCGGGGACACCGGGGAGCTGTTTTTT.

CDR3 bases: TGCGCCAGCAGCTTGGGTCAGTTATCAGATACGCAGTATTTT. Protein: CASSLGQLSDTQYF. The chain combines TRBV5-1 with TRBJ2-3; no firm D call. The CDR3 sequence is 14 residues long. Trimming took off 0 bases at V and 4 bases at J, with 9 bases between the two ends. Germline V gene lookup returns CDR1 SGHRS and CDR2 YFSETQ.

In its sample, this clone was seen a few times. The V and J genes are TRBV9 and TRBJ2-7; 13 bases agree with TRBD2. The CDR3 length is 15 residues. The germline gives CDR1 SGDLS, CDR2 YYNGEE. The junction had 6 bases not matched to a gene; V was cut back by 4 bases and J by 5 bases. The CDR3 sequence: CASSTGLAGEHEQYF. The DNA for the CDR3 is TGTGCCAGCAGCACAGGACTAGCGGGGGAGCACGAGCAGTACTTC.

This clone was seen a few times. The chain uses TRBV29-1 and TRBJ2-1; no clear D. Per the germline V gene, CDR1 is SQVTM and CDR2 is ANQGSEA. The CDR3 has 15 amino acids. Trimming left V 4 bases short and J 0 bases short, with 13 bases between. Here the CDR3 reads CSVGSPLLSYNEQFF. DNA for the CDR3: TGCAGCGTTGGATCCCCTCTACTCTCCTACAATGAGCAGTTCTTC.

The chain employs TRBV4-2 and TRBJ1-1; 7 bases map to TRBD1. Germline trimming cut 1 base from V and 1 base from J; bases unmatched to any gene: 6. Germline V lookup: CDR1 LGHNA, CDR2 YNFKEQ. This CDR3 is built from 16 residues. The DNA of the CDR3 is TGTGCCAGCAGCCAAGCAGGGACAGCCTCGAACACTGAAGCTTTCTTT. This gives the protein CASSQAGTASNTEAFF.

This chain connects TRBV10-1 to TRBJ1-2, with D possibly being TRBD1 (5 bases). The length of the CDR3 is 14 residues. Germline loops: CDR1 WNHNN, CDR2 SYGVQD (reference sequence). V lost 0 bases and J lost 4, with 9 bases in between. The CDR3 DNA reads as TGCGCCAGCAGTGAGTCGGGGCAGACCTATGGCTACACCTTC. Protein: CASSESGQTYGYTF.

The rearrangement joins TRBV7-9 to TRBJ2-2; 11 bases are shared with TRBD2. CDR3 length: 18 residues. V gave up 3 bases and J gave up 3 bases; unmatched junction bases: 9. CDR1 is SEHNR, CDR2 FQNEAQ, per germline (reference sequence). The CDR3 sequence: CASSFSSGGNLYTGELFF. The CDR3 coding sequence is TGTGCCAGCAGCTTTTCTAGCGGGGGGAACCTTTACACCGGGGAGCTGTTTTTT.

The V call is TRBV6-1, the J call TRBJ2-2; a weak D match, TRBD2 (6 bases). Germline-derived CDR1 and CDR2 are MNHNS and SASEGT. V lost 4 bases and J 4 bases, leaving 25 bases between the germline ends. The CDR3 spans 19 residues. The CDR3 DNA is TGTGCCAGCAGTGGTCAGTTGGGTCGTGTCGGGAGACTCACCGGGGAGCTGTTTTTT. As protein: CASSGQLGRVGRLTGELFF.

This clone was observed a handful of times. The chain joins TRBV19 to TRBJ1-1; D perhaps matches TRBD1 (6 bases). Germline V lookup: CDR1 LNHDA, CDR2 SQIVND (reference sequence). The V end was cut by 3 bases, the J end by 5 bases, with 16 bases between. The CDR3 runs 15 residues. CDR3 bases: TGTGCCAGTAGTATCGCGGGCGGACAGTTGACTGAAGCTTTCTTT. As protein: CASSIAGGQLTEAFF.

The chain employs TRBV10-1 and TRBJ1-3; 7 nucleotides agree with TRBD1. V was clipped by 8 bases and J by 0 bases; unmatched bases: 7. Germline CDR1 and CDR2: WNHNN and SYGVQD (reference sequence). The CDR3 extends over 15 amino acids. The CDR3 bases are TGCGCCAGCGCCACAGGGGAGAGCTCTGGAAACACCATATATTTT. Its translation: CASATGESSGNTIYF.

The V gene is TRBV5-1, the J gene TRBJ2-2; 7 bases map to TRBD1. Losses at the gene ends were 4 bases for V and 3 bases for J; bases not matched to a gene: 3. The CDR3 consists of 14 residues. The germline V gene encodes CDR1 SGHRS and CDR2 YFSETQ. DNA of the CDR3: TGCGCCAGCAGCATAGGACAGGACACCGGGGAGCTGTTTTTT. It specifies CASSIGQDTGELFF.